The clone carrying this TCR beta chain was observed a single time. The entry originates in a study of blood T cell repertoires in COVID-19. Overall study: Acute-phase and convalescent COVID-19 samples originated in the United States, Italy and Spain. Sources were T cells, B-cell-depleted T cells, or PBMCs; the material itself was cDNA or gDNA.

Per the original methods: Quantification of nucleated cells was approximated via reference gene primer amplification. Repertoires were generated with immunoSEQ multiplex PCR, while TCRdb's copy carries only in-frame clones and drops some. V and J calls plus clone size are reproduced from that table; the DNA served to infer D and trimming. The table shows over 110,000 clones, with about 87% occurring only once. This CDR3 has 14 amino acids. Trimming took off 7 bases at V and 5 bases at J, with 15 bases between the two ends. The germline V gene encodes CDR1 LGHNT and CDR2 FRNRAP. The chain recombines TRBV12-5 with TRBJ1-5; D possibly corresponds to TRBD1 (5 bases). The sequence derives from a human donor in a cohort sampled during active COVID-19. The sequencing sample was made of peripheral blood. CDR3: CASVTGQGHQPQHF. The DNA of the CDR3 is TGTGCTAGTGTCACGGGCCAGGGCCATCAGCCCCAGCATTTT.